The 14 T cell receptor beta chains in this list originate from one sample, sequenced in a study of CD8+ T cells in alopecia areata. In each case, RNA was isolated and then reverse transcribed into cDNA as the sequencing template. Assay: immunoSEQ multiplex PCR; the TCRdb copy retains only in-frame clones and omits some. Of more than 90,000 clones listed, 30% to 40% are singletons. Sequencing used CD4+ T cells sorted from blood. All receptors derive from a human donor with alopecia areata.

The CDR3 DNA sequence: TGTGCCAGCAGTTTAGTGCGAGCGGGAGCCCGCGAGCAGTACTTC. Amino acid sequence: CASSLVRAGAREQYF. The chain has TRBV28 and TRBJ2-7, with 8 bases aligning to TRBD2. The CDR3 is 15 residues long. In germline, CDR1 is MDHEN, CDR2 SYDVKM. V lost 2 bases, J lost 6 bases, and 9 bases stayed unmatched.

The CDR3 sequence is CASTPPGTGDTEAFF. For the CDR3, the DNA is TGTGCCAGCACCCCCCCCGGGACAGGGGATACCGAAGCTTTCTTT. The chain carries TRBV7-8 and TRBJ1-1; 10 bases align to TRBD1. V dropped 7 bases and J dropped 8; count of bases not matched to a gene: 13. CDR1 and CDR2 (germline): SGHVS, FQNEAQ. This CDR3 comprises 15 residues.

This chain joins TRBV2 and TRBJ2-7; 9 bases align to TRBD1. This CDR3 region has 13 residues. Germline V gene sequence: CDR1 SNHLY, CDR2 FYNNEI. Trimming cost V 6 bases and J 6 bases; bases outside gene matches: 6. The CDR3 region is CASSGQGTGEQYF. The CDR3 DNA sequence: TGTGCCAGCAGCGGACAGGGGACCGGCGAGCAGTACTTC.

This clone was detected only a few times. V and J are TRBV29-1 and TRBJ2-5; possibly TRBD2 for D (5 bases). The CDR3 loop spans 12 amino acids. The germline gives CDR1 SQVTM, CDR2 ANQGSEA. Trimming cost V 7 bases and J 2 bases, with 11 bases left between them. The CDR3 region is CSAPGGQETQYF. CDR3 nucleotide sequence: TGCAGCGCCCCCGGCGGGCAAGAGACCCAGTACTTC.

The chain uses TRBV29-1 and TRBJ1-5, with D unresolved. From germline, CDR1 is SQVTM and CDR2 ANQGSEA. The CDR3 is made up of 13 amino acids. Trimming removed 0 bases at V and 16 bases at J, with 19 bases between. Written as DNA, the CDR3 is TGCAGCGTTGAAGATCCTGAGGGAGGACCGCAACATTTT. It encodes CSVEDPEGGPQHF.

The chain couples TRBV5-1 to TRBJ2-3; D may be TRBD2 (6 bases). CDR3 length equals 16 residues. Looked up from germline, CDR1 is SGHRS and CDR2 is YFSETQ. With 0 bases removed from V and 1 base from J, the gap between germline ends came to 12 bases. The CDR3 reads CASSLVAGPGTDTQYF. CDR3 DNA sequence: TGCGCCAGCAGCTTGGTGGCGGGGCCCGGCACAGATACGCAGTATTTT.

This clone was observed a few times. The CDR3 nucleotides read TGCAGCGTTGAGACAGGGGAGGCTGGAAACACCATATATTTT. Translating gives CSVETGEAGNTIYF. V usage is TRBV29-1 and J usage is TRBJ1-3; 8 bases agree with TRBD1. CDR3 length equals 14 residues. The ends lost 3 bases at V and 2 bases at J; junction bases unmatched: 3. CDR1 and CDR2 (germline): SQVTM, ANQGSEA.

The CDR3 protein is CASSVVEQYF. Here the CDR3 DNA reads TGTGCCAGCAGCGTAGTCGAGCAGTACTTC. The chain employs TRBV9 and TRBJ2-7; D call uncertain. Trimming cost V 0 bases and J 6 bases, with 1 base left between them. The CDR3 sequence is 10 residues long. Germline V gene data show CDR1 as SGDLS and CDR2 as YYNGEE.

The table lists this clone with a few counts. This chain connects TRBV29-1 to TRBJ2-1, with 8 positions matching TRBD1. Germline-derived CDR1 and CDR2 are SQVTM and ANQGSEA. This CDR3 contains 15 residues. V trimming: 7 bases; J trimming: 2 bases; junction bases outside the gene matches: 10. This chain's CDR3 is CSARGQDTPYNEQFF. Written as DNA, the CDR3 is TGCAGCGCCCGGGGACAGGATACACCCTACAATGAGCAGTTCTTC.

The chain combines TRBV28 with TRBJ2-5; 13 bases are a match to TRBD2. Germline trimming cut 8 bases from V and 1 base from J; bases unmatched to any gene: 10. The CDR3 is 17 residues long. Germline V gene data show CDR1 as MDHEN and CDR2 as SYDVKM. The CDR3 loop reads CASCEPGLAGSQETQYF. The CDR3 DNA reads as TGTGCCAGCTGTGAGCCGGGACTAGCGGGAAGCCAAGAGACCCAGTACTTC.

The chain joins TRBV29-1 to TRBJ1-1; 7 bases fit TRBD1. The CDR3 totals 12 residues. The V segment lost 6 bases and the J segment 5 bases; nucleotides outside the gene matches: 6. Germline V gene lookup returns CDR1 SQVTM and CDR2 ANQGSEA. CDR3 bases: TGCAGCGTCACCCAGGGGGGGACTGAAGCTTTCTTT. Protein: CSVTQGGTEAFF.

V usage is TRBV28 and J usage is TRBJ1-1; D is perhaps TRBD1 (5 bases). V dropped 2 bases and J dropped 5 bases, with 6 bases sitting between them. Germline assignment: CDR1 MDHEN and CDR2 SYDVKM. This CDR3 has 12 residues. The CDR3 DNA is TGTGCCAGCAGTTTAAGGGGAACTGAAGCTTTCTTT. Protein: CASSLRGTEAFF.

This clone was recorded only once. The V call is TRBV5-1, the J call TRBJ2-5, with unresolved D. V was pared by 0 bases and J by 4 bases, with 10 bases between. The CDR3 sequence is 14 residues long. CDR1 and CDR2 (germline): SGHRS, YFSETQ. CDR3 DNA sequence: TGCGCCAGCAGCTTGGAGTCCGGAATAGAGACCCAGTACTTC. It is translated as CASSLESGIETQYF.

This clone was detected a few times. V is TRBV28 and J is TRBJ2-4, with no clear D. Trimming removed 1 base from V and 5 bases from J, with 9 bases in between. Germline V gene lookup returns CDR1 MDHEN and CDR2 SYDVKM. The CDR3 has 14 residues. CDR3 coding DNA: TGTGCCAGCAGTTTATTGGGTAGCCAAAACATTCAGTACTTC. Its protein product is CASSLLGSQNIQYF.